The next 16 T cell receptor beta chains were all read from a single sample in a study of cytomegalovirus exposure and HLA in healthy donors. This PCR relied on a set of 60 Vbeta primers and 13 Jbeta primers. The table came from immunoSEQ multiplex PCR; TCRdb's copy has only in-frame clones and leaves some out. The data hold under 150,000 clones, with over 70% observed a single time. The sample was PBMCs. These receptors were obtained from a woman in her 40s in good health and CMV-seronegative.

The J gene is TRBJ2-3, the V gene TRBV5-1; D may be TRBD1 (6 bases). The CDR3 covers 14 residues. Germline V lookup: CDR1 SGHRS, CDR2 YFSETQ. The V end was cut by 0 bases, the J end by 6 bases, with 11 bases between. In nucleotides, the CDR3 is TGCGCCAGCAGCTTGGAAGGACAGTGGGATACGCAGTATTTT. It codes for CASSLEGQWDTQYF.

The chain combines TRBV28 with TRBJ1-6; possible D gene TRBD1, 5 bases. The CDR3 contains 14 residues. Trimming removed 7 bases at V and 4 bases at J, with 11 bases between. From germline, CDR1 is MDHEN and CDR2 SYDVKM. The CDR3 here is CASTLPGYNSPLHF. CDR3 sequence (DNA): TGTGCCAGCACCCTACCAGGGTATAATTCACCCCTCCACTTT. Full variable domain (rest looked up from reference TRBV28 and TRBJ1-6): DVKVTQSSRYLVKRTGEKVFLECVQDMDHENMFWYRQDPGLGLRLIYFSYDVKMKEKGDIPEGYSVSREKKERFSLILESASTNQTSMYLCASTLPGYNSPLHFGNGTRLTVT.

This chain uses TRBV15 with TRBJ1-2, with TRBD1 matching 10 bases. V lost 1 base and J lost 3; bases outside the gene matches: 11. Germline loops: CDR1 LNHNV, CDR2 YYDKDF (reference sequence). CDR3 length equals 18 residues. CDR3 in DNA: TGTGCCACCAGCAGAGGACAGGGGGCCCATTACAAGTACTATGGCTACACCTTC. It yields the protein CATSRGQGAHYKYYGYTF.

Concerning this clone itself: This same CDR3 is encoded by further DNA sequences in the sample. The chain is built from TRBV6-1 and TRBJ2-5; D uncertain. Germline V CDR1 and CDR2: MNHNS, SASEGT. Trimming took 0 bases from V and 7 from J, leaving 6 bases between them. The CDR3 is 12 amino acids. CDR3 DNA: TGTGCCAGCAGTGAAGCGCCGGGGACCCAGTACTTC. Translation: CASSEAPGTQYF.

J is TRBJ2-2 and V is TRBV19; a possible D gene is TRBD2 (6 bases). Trimming removed 3 bases from V and 3 bases from J, with 8 bases in between. Germline values: CDR1 LNHDA, CDR2 SQIVND (reference sequence). This CDR3 is built from 14 residues. The CDR3 DNA follows: TGTGCCAGTAGTATTCTAGCGCACACCGGGGAGCTGTTTTTT. Its protein product is CASSILAHTGELFF.

A remark on this clone: A junction end diverges from the germline sequence, so it may reflect a read error. This chain joins TRBV7-9 and TRBJ2-4; 7 nucleotides agree with TRBD1. Germline V gene data show CDR1 as SEHNR and CDR2 as FQNEAQ (reference sequence). CDR3 length equals 13 residues. The CDR3, as DNA: TGTGCCAGCAGCTCCGGGACAGAAAACAGTCAGTACTTC. Protein product: CASSSGTENSQYF. Full variable domain (outside the CDR3, taken from reference TRBV7-9 and TRBJ2-4): DTGVSQNPRHKITKRGQNVTFRCDPISEHNRLYWYRQTLGQGPEFLTYFQNEAQLEKSRLLSDRFSAERPKGSFSTLEIQRTEQGDSAMYLCASSSGTENSQYFGAGTRLSVL.

This clone was found once. This chain's CDR3 is CASSVTDYGYTF. In nucleotides, the CDR3 is TGTGCCAGCAGCGTTACGGACTATGGCTACACCTTC. The chain recombines TRBV9 with TRBJ1-2; D is uncertain. The CDR3 loop spans 12 amino acids. The V gene's germline CDR1 is SGDLS and CDR2 YYNGEE. The germline V and J ends were trimmed by 2 bases and 3 bases, with 5 bases remaining between them.

This clone was seen a handful of times. The chain employs TRBV7-2 and TRBJ1-1; tentatively, D is TRBD1 (6 bases). Deletions cut 5 bases from V and 1 base from J, with 14 bases between. This CDR3 has 15 amino acids. Germline loops: CDR1 SGHTA, CDR2 FQGNSA. The CDR3 sequence is CASSEEGGTNTEAFF. As DNA, the CDR3 is TGTGCCAGCAGCGAAGAGGGGGGGACGAACACTGAAGCTTTCTTT.

The J gene is TRBJ2-3, the V gene TRBV11-2, with TRBD2 identical over 11 bases. The trim removed 1 base at V and 11 bases at J, leaving 11 bases unmatched. CDR1 and CDR2 from the germline V gene are SGHAT and FQNNGV. The CDR3 is 16 amino acids. The CDR3 here is CASSLAGSSGGSRQYF. In nucleotides, the CDR3 is TGTGCCAGCAGCTTAGCGGGCTCTAGCGGGGGGTCTAGGCAGTATTTT.

This chain links TRBV9 with TRBJ2-1; weak D call: TRBD1 (5 bases). Deletions cut 0 bases from V and 6 bases from J, with 13 bases between. The CDR3 sequence is 15 residues long. Germline V gene lookup returns CDR1 SGDLS and CDR2 YYNGEE. In nucleotides, the CDR3 is TGTGCCAGCAGCGTAGAGGGGCAAGACCGCAATGAGCAGTTCTTC. Protein product: CASSVEGQDRNEQFF.

The chain uses TRBV10-1 and TRBJ2-7, with 9 nucleotides matching TRBD1. The CDR3 is 15 amino acids. V lost 2 bases, J lost 5 bases, and 7 bases stayed unmatched. CDR1 WNHNN and CDR2 SYGVQD come from the germline V gene (reference sequence). For the CDR3, the DNA is TGCGCCAGCAGTGAGACGTGGGACAGGGCCCACGAGCAGTACTTC. Its translation is CASSETWDRAHEQYF.

This clone was detected only a few times. The chain joins TRBV6-5 to TRBJ2-7, with TRBD1 identical over 8 bases. Germline lookup yields CDR1 MNHEY and CDR2 SVGAGI. Trimming cost V 2 bases and J 3 bases; bases outside gene matches: 6. The CDR3 contains 15 residues. The CDR3 loop is CASSYGSGTGYEQYF. The CDR3 bases are TGTGCCAGCAGTTACGGATCCGGGACAGGCTACGAGCAGTACTTC.

This clone has just a few counts. The chain joins TRBV21-1 to TRBJ1-5; TRBD1 was called by the table and not checked on the DNA. TRBV21-1 is a recognized pseudogene. The CDR3 sequence is 14 residues long. CDR3 in DNA: TGTGCCAGTCCCCAGGGGGTGGTAAATCAGCCCCAGCATTTT. This codes for CASPQGVVNQPQHF.

This chain joins TRBV7-2 and TRBJ2-3, with 8 positions matching TRBD2. V dropped 5 bases and J dropped 5; count of bases not matched to a gene: 9. In germline, CDR1 is SGHTA, CDR2 FQGNSA. The CDR3 contains 15 residues. The CDR3 loop is CASSIRGGYEDTQYF. In nucleotides, the CDR3 is TGTGCCAGCAGCATTCGGGGGGGCTATGAAGATACGCAGTATTTT. The variable domain in full, with the rest retrieved from reference TRBV7-2 and TRBJ2-3, is GAGVSQSPSNKVTEKGKDVELRCDPISGHTALYWYRQSLGQGLEFLIYFQGNSAPDKSGLPSDRFSAERTGGSVSTLTIQRTQQEDSAVYLCASSIRGGYEDTQYFGPGTRLTVL.

The DNA of the CDR3 is TGTGCCAGCAGCCTCGTTAGCCAAGGGGACATTCAGTACTTC. Protein sequence: CASSLVSQGDIQYF. This chain joins TRBV4-2 and TRBJ2-4; tentatively, D is TRBD1 (5 bases). The CDR3 length is 14 residues. V lost 4 bases, J lost 8 bases, and 15 bases lay in between. Per the germline V gene, CDR1 is LGHNA and CDR2 is YNFKEQ.

This sequence joins TRBV27 and TRBJ1-4, with 9 positions matching TRBD1. J lost 6 bases, V lost 5 bases, and 16 bases had no gene match. Looked up from germline, CDR1 is MNHEY and CDR2 is SMNVEV (reference sequence). The CDR3 is made up of 18 amino acids. CDR3 sequence reads: CASSLGQGRSFTHEKLFF. In DNA, the CDR3 is TGTGCCAGCAGTCTGGGACAGGGCCGCTCTTTCACTCATGAAAAACTGTTTTTT.